The clone carrying this T cell receptor (beta chain) was found once. This table comes from immunoSEQ multiplex PCR, and its TCRdb copy is limited to in-frame clones, with some not included. The sample shows under 90,000 clones, over 90% of them seen only once. This record comes from a study of technical replicates of blood from a few donors. Source material: T cells isolated from PBMCs. The source is a human donor in good health.

Here the CDR3 DNA reads TGTGCCAGCAGCCCCGGGACTAGCGGGGGGTACGAGCAGTACTTC. This codes for CASSPGTSGGYEQYF. This rearrangement joins TRBV9 to TRBJ2-7; 15 bases agree with TRBD2. J lost 4 bases, V lost 4 bases, and 3 bases had no gene match. The CDR3 runs 15 residues. The germline V gene encodes CDR1 SGDLS and CDR2 YYNGEE.